The 14 T cell receptor beta chains below all came from one sample that was sequenced in a study of T cells in Graves' hyperthyroidism and ophthalmopathy. Amplification targeted TCR beta CDR3 regions from RNA transcripts. HTBI primers drove first-round RT-PCR of the TCR CDR3. TCRdb analysed the multiplex PCR reads with MiXCR anew, one entry per CDR3 protein. The sample records approximately 400,000 distinct CDR3 sequences, about an eighth being singletons. The sample comprised blood. The receptors here all came from a man between 45 and 60 years old with Graves' ophthalmopathy.

The table lists this clonotype with many counts. The V gene is TRBV29-1, the J gene TRBJ1-1, with 7 bases fitting TRBD1. V was pared by 2 bases and J by 3 bases, with 9 bases of the junction left unmatched. The CDR3 sequence is 15 residues long. Germline CDR1 SQVTM, CDR2 ANQGSEA. The CDR3 protein is CSVEPLRQGYTEAFF. The CDR3 DNA follows: TGCAGCGTTGAACCCTTAAGACAGGGTTACACTGAAGCTTTCTTT.

The table lists this clonotype with many counts. V gene TRBV3-1 combines with J gene TRBJ2-1; perhaps TRBD2 as D (5 bases). Germline V gives CDR1 LGHDT, CDR2 YNNKEL (reference sequence). The CDR3 contains 14 residues. V was trimmed by 0 bases and J by 12 bases, leaving 15 bases between them. Written as DNA, the CDR3 is TGTGCCAGCAGCCAAGATACGACTAAACGGTGGCAGTTCTTC. Protein: CASSQDTTKRWQFF.

The sample holds many counts of this clonotype. The chain has TRBV9 and TRBJ2-1; a weak D match, TRBD1 (5 bases). The CDR3 totals 16 residues. Per the germline V gene, CDR1 is SGDLS and CDR2 is YYNGEE. Between the trimmed V and J ends, which lost 0 bases and 3 bases, there was a span of 13 bases. In DNA form, the CDR3 reads TGTGCCAGCAGCGTAGGTGGGGCAGCCTACTACAATGAGCAGTTCTTC. This translates into CASSVGGAAYYNEQFF.

There are a few counts of this clonotype. This chain links TRBV2 with TRBJ2-1; TRBD2 matches at 12 bases. The V segment lost 6 bases and the J segment 8 bases; nucleotides outside the gene matches: 8. Germline V gene sequence: CDR1 SNHLY, CDR2 FYNNEI. The CDR3 sequence is 15 residues long. The CDR3: CASRELAGGRDEQFF. The CDR3 DNA reads TGTGCCAGCAGAGAACTAGCGGGAGGCCGCGATGAGCAGTTCTTC.

This clonotype occurred many times. V is TRBV9 and J is TRBJ2-3; D is unclear. The V end was cut by 4 bases, the J end by 2 bases, with 8 bases between. Germline CDR1 is SGDLS and CDR2 is YYNGEE. CDR3 length: 13 amino acids. The CDR3 coding sequence is TGTGCCAGCAGCAAAGGCTTCACAGATACGCAGTATTTT. Amino acid sequence: CASSKGFTDTQYF.

This clonotype was counted between two and nine times. The chain has TRBV5-6 and TRBJ2-2; the D is unclear. The CDR3 length is 13 residues. The ends were cut back, 3 bases at V and 5 bases at J, with 8 bases in the middle. Germline V gene lookup returns CDR1 SGHDT and CDR2 YYEEEE. CDR3 sequence (DNA): TGTGCCAGCAGCTCAGAAATAACCGGGGAGCTGTTTTTT. Protein sequence: CASSSEITGELFF.

V is TRBV20-1 and J is TRBJ2-3, with 12 bases lining up with TRBD2. This CDR3 contains 15 residues. With V trimmed by 3 bases and J by 6 bases, 7 bases remained unmatched. Germline CDR1 and CDR2: DFQATT and SNEGSKA (reference sequence). CDR3 DNA sequence: TGCAGTGCTAGGAGACTAGCGGGAGTTTCGGATACGCAGTATTTT. This codes for CSARRLAGVSDTQYF.

Ten or more counts support this clonotype. CDR3 amino acids: CASSQGDLPLSTDTQYF. CDR3 coding DNA: TGTGCCAGCAGCCAAGGGGACCTTCCCCTTAGCACAGATACGCAGTATTTT. The V gene is TRBV3-1, the J gene TRBJ2-3; D assignment may be TRBD1 or TRBD2 (5 bases each). Deletions cut 1 base from V and 0 bases from J, with 14 bases between. The CDR3 has 17 amino acids. CDR1 LGHDT and CDR2 YNNKEL come from the germline V gene (reference sequence).

This clonotype was detected many times. This chain uses TRBV5-6 with TRBJ1-2, with D unresolved. V was pared by 4 bases and J by 5 bases, with 12 bases between. Germline CDR1 reads SGHDT; CDR2 reads YYEEEE. This CDR3 spans 13 amino acids. The CDR3 spells CASSQQSWYGYTF. The CDR3 DNA sequence: TGTGCCAGCAGCCAACAGAGTTGGTATGGCTACACCTTC.

This clonotype was observed a handful of times. The chain combines TRBV20-1 with TRBJ2-1; TRBD2 might be the D (5 bases). The germline CDR1 and CDR2 sequences are DFQATT and SNEGSKA (reference sequence). V lost 0 bases to trimming and J lost 1 base, with 10 bases between them. This CDR3 comprises 15 residues. The chain's CDR3 is CSARDTEASYNEQFF. For the CDR3, the DNA is TGCAGTGCTAGAGATACGGAGGCGTCCTACAATGAGCAGTTCTTC.

This clonotype was detected many times. The J gene is TRBJ2-5, the V gene TRBV6-1; D tentatively fits TRBD1 or TRBD2 (5 bases each). This CDR3 has 15 amino acids. Germline CDR1 and CDR2: MNHNS and SASEGT. Trimming pared 1 base from V and 12 bases from J, leaving 21 bases between. CDR3 in amino acids: CASSEGAPGRRGEYF. The CDR3 DNA follows: TGTGCCAGCAGTGAAGGGGCCCCGGGACGTAGAGGGGAGTACTTC.

This chain uses TRBV19 with TRBJ2-7; 8 bases align to TRBD2. Germline CDR1 and CDR2: LNHDA and SQIVND (reference sequence). V shed 2 bases and J 2 bases; nucleotides not matched to a gene: 2. This CDR3 has 14 amino acids. The CDR3 sequence is CASSISGSPYEQYF. CDR3 nucleotides: TGTGCCAGTAGTATAAGCGGGAGTCCCTACGAGCAGTACTTC.

The sample holds a few counts of this clonotype. The genes are TRBV7-6 and TRBJ2-3; 14 nucleotides agree with TRBD2. V trimming: 2 bases; J trimming: 2 bases; junction bases outside the gene matches: 9. The CDR3 is made up of 19 amino acids. Germline CDR1 is SGHVS and CDR2 is FNYEAQ. The CDR3 coding sequence is TGTGCCAGCAGCTTAACGGGACTAGCGGGAGTCCTTAACACAGATACGCAGTATTTT. Amino acids: CASSLTGLAGVLNTDTQYF.

This clonotype was detected many times. This chain links TRBV5-1 with TRBJ2-1; 7 nucleotides agree with TRBD1. The junction had 10 bases not matched to a gene; V was cut back by 0 bases and J by 13 bases. Germline V gene lookup returns CDR1 SGHRS and CDR2 YFSETQ. The length of the CDR3 is 14 residues. The CDR3 here is CASSLVTTGTAQFF. CDR3 DNA sequence: TGCGCCAGCAGCTTGGTGACAACCGGGACAGCACAGTTCTTC.